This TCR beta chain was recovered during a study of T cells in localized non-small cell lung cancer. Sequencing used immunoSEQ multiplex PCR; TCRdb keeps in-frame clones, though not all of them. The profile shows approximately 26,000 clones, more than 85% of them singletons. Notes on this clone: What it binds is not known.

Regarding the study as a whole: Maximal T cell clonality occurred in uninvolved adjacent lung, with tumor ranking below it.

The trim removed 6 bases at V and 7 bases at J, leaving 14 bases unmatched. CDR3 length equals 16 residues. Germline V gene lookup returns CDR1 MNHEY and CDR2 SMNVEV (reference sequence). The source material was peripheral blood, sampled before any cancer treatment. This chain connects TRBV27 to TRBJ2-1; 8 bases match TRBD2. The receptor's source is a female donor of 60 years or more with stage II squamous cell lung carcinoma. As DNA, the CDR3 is TGTGCCAGCAGGGGACTAGAGAAGAATGGGAGAAATGAGCAGTTCTTC. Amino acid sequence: CASRGLEKNGRNEQFF.